The 17 T cell receptor beta chains in this list originate from one sample, sequenced in a study of CD8+ T cells in alopecia areata. Sequencing used cDNA as its template, made by extracting RNA and reverse transcribing it. Profiling relied on immunoSEQ multiplex PCR, and the TCRdb table lists in-frame clones only, not all of them. The sample has fewer than 200,000 clones; 50% to 60% are singletons. The sample here was CD4+ T cells sorted from blood, taken at week 0. These receptors all stem from a human donor with alopecia areata.

The rearrangement links TRBV5-1 to TRBJ2-5; 9 nucleotides match TRBD1. The germline CDR1 and CDR2 sequences are SGHRS and YFSETQ. The trim removed 4 bases at V and 2 bases at J, leaving 15 bases unmatched. This CDR3 region has 18 residues. CDR3 in DNA: TGCGCCAGCAGCGTCACCGGGACAGGGATTGGTGAACAAGAGACCCAGTACTTC. This gives the protein CASSVTGTGIGEQETQYF. Based on the CDR3 plus reference TRBV5-1 and TRBJ2-5, the full variable domain is KAGVTQTPRYLIKTRGQQVTLSCSPISGHRSVSWYQQTPGQGLQFLFEYFSETQRNKGNFPGRFSGRQFSNSRSEMNVSTLELGDSALYLCASSVTGTGIGEQETQYFGPGTRLLVL.

The chain joins TRBV4-1 to TRBJ2-2; D possibly corresponds to TRBD2 (5 bases). The CDR3 is made up of 18 amino acids. Per the germline V gene, CDR1 is MGHRA and CDR2 is YSYEKL. The germline V and J ends were trimmed by 2 bases and 1 base, with 17 bases remaining between them. The CDR3 loop reads CASSQPRASFLNTGELFF. CDR3 coding DNA: TGCGCCAGCAGCCAACCGAGGGCCAGCTTTCTGAACACCGGGGAGCTGTTTTTT.

The rearrangement uses TRBV6-5 and TRBJ2-6; either TRBD1 or TRBD2 may supply D (5 bases each). V lost 4 bases and J lost 0, with 10 bases in between. This CDR3 is built from 16 residues. In germline, CDR1 is MNHEY, CDR2 SVGAGI. CDR3 amino acids: CASSWDGHSGANVLTF. The DNA for the CDR3 is TGTGCCAGCAGTTGGGACGGGCACTCTGGGGCCAACGTCCTGACTTTC.

Only a few counts were recorded for this clone. The gene calls are TRBV27 and TRBJ2-7; D call uncertain. Germline CDR1 reads MNHEY; CDR2 reads SMNVEV (reference sequence). The CDR3 is 15 residues long. V dropped 2 bases and J dropped 3 bases, with 14 bases sitting between them. In nucleotides, the CDR3 is TGTGCCAGCAGTTTAGTCGGTACCGAGGACTACGAGCAGTACTTC. Translating it yields CASSLVGTEDYEQYF.

The chain joins TRBV4-1 to TRBJ1-6; 8 nucleotides agree with TRBD1. The CDR3 totals 17 residues. Germline loops: CDR1 MGHRA, CDR2 YSYEKL. The ends lost 0 bases at V and 6 bases at J; junction bases unmatched: 7. The CDR3 is CASSQDPGQGFNSPLHF. In DNA form, the CDR3 reads TGCGCCAGCAGCCAAGATCCCGGACAGGGTTTTAATTCACCCCTCCACTTT.

This clone was counted a few times. V and J are TRBV25-1 and TRBJ2-4; 7 bases are a match to TRBD1. CDR3 length equals 14 residues. J gave up 6 bases and V 6 bases, and 8 bases lay outside the gene matches. Germline loops: CDR1 MGHDK, CDR2 SYGVNS. The chain's CDR3 is CASSRQGMGNIQYF. The CDR3 region has the DNA TGTGCCAGCAGCCGACAGGGCATGGGAAACATTCAGTACTTC.

V gene TRBV25-1 combines with J gene TRBJ1-2; TRBD1 might be the D (5 bases). Germline CDR1 is MGHDK and CDR2 is SYGVNS. V lost 5 bases and J lost 3, with 7 bases in between. The CDR3 length is 12 residues. The CDR3 reads CASSQGDYGYTF. The CDR3 region has the DNA TGTGCCAGCAGTCAGGGTGACTATGGCTACACCTTC.

V and J are TRBV29-1 and TRBJ2-1; D is possibly TRBD1 (6 bases). In germline, CDR1 is SQVTM, CDR2 ANQGSEA. Trimming cost V 6 bases and J 0 bases, with 15 bases left between them. The CDR3 is made up of 15 amino acids. The CDR3 is CSVDLQGDSYNEQFF. The CDR3 coding sequence is TGCAGCGTGGACCTACAGGGTGACTCCTACAATGAGCAGTTCTTC.

V gene TRBV2 combines with J gene TRBJ2-5; D possibly matches TRBD1 or TRBD2 (7 bases each). The germline gives CDR1 SNHLY, CDR2 FYNNEI. CDR3 length: 17 amino acids. The germline V and J ends were trimmed by 3 bases and 2 bases, with 19 bases remaining between them. The CDR3 sequence is CASSDRRQGGDQETQYF. CDR3 bases: TGTGCCAGCAGTGATCGCCGACAGGGAGGGGATCAAGAGACCCAGTACTTC.

The chain combines TRBV5-1 with TRBJ2-7, with D perhaps matching TRBD1 or TRBD2 (5 bases each). V lost 4 bases and J lost 2, with 10 bases in between. The CDR3 is made up of 13 amino acids. The germline V gene has CDR1 SGHRS and CDR2 YFSETQ. CDR3 sequence: CASSGDGAYEQYF. DNA for the CDR3: TGCGCCAGCAGCGGGGACGGAGCCTACGAGCAGTACTTC.

V usage is TRBV2 and J usage is TRBJ2-7; 8 bases are shared with TRBD1. The germline gives CDR1 SNHLY, CDR2 FYNNEI. V shed 6 bases and J 2 bases; nucleotides not matched to a gene: 6. This CDR3 is built from 14 residues. The CDR3 here is CASRAGTGPYEQYF. Here the CDR3 DNA reads TGTGCCAGCAGGGCCGGGACAGGCCCCTACGAGCAGTACTTC.

V and J are TRBV29-1 and TRBJ1-1; tentative D call: TRBD1 (5 bases). The CDR3 spans 13 residues. V was trimmed by 6 bases and J by 0 bases, leaving 11 bases between them. The germline CDR1 and CDR2 sequences are SQVTM and ANQGSEA. CDR3 in amino acids: CSVGDGLNTEAFF. In nucleotides, the CDR3 is TGCAGCGTGGGGGACGGGCTGAACACTGAAGCTTTCTTT.

To note about this clone: Other DNA sequences in this sample translate to the same CDR3. The chain uses TRBV7-9 and TRBJ2-2; a possible D gene is TRBD1 (6 bases). Germline V gives CDR1 SEHNR, CDR2 FQNEAQ (reference sequence). This CDR3 has 13 residues. The V end lost 6 bases, the J end lost 5 bases, and 10 bases lay between the germline ends. The CDR3, as DNA: TGTGCCAGCAGTTCCCAGGGGACCGGGGAGCTGTTTTTT. As protein: CASSSQGTGELFF. The variable domain in full, completed from reference TRBV7-9 and TRBJ2-2, reads DTGVSQNPRHKITKRGQNVTFRCDPISEHNRLYWYRQTLGQGPEFLTYFQNEAQLEKSRLLSDRFSAERPKGSFSTLEIQRTEQGDSAMYLCASSSQGTGELFFGEGSRLTVL.

The CDR3 DNA sequence: TGCGCCAGCAGCCAGAACGGGGGGACTGAAGCTTTCTTT. Its protein is CASSQNGGTEAFF. The V call is TRBV5-1, the J call TRBJ1-1, with D possibly TRBD1 on 5 matching bases. The length of the CDR3 is 13 residues. Looked up from germline, CDR1 is SGHRS and CDR2 is YFSETQ. The V end lost 4 bases, the J end lost 5 bases, and 12 bases lay between the germline ends.

This clone turned up a few times. The CDR3 region is CASSLEATSVNTQYF. CDR3 nucleotides: TGCGCCAGCAGCTTGGAAGCTACGTCGGTCAATACGCAGTATTTT. The V call is TRBV5-1, the J call TRBJ2-3, with unresolved D. CDR1 is SGHRS and CDR2 is YFSETQ in the germline V gene. The CDR3 loop spans 15 amino acids. The V end was cut by 0 bases, the J end by 7 bases, with 15 bases between.

The genes are TRBV29-1 and TRBJ1-1, with 8 bases that match TRBD1. V dropped 4 bases and J dropped 8; count of bases not matched to a gene: 3. The CDR3 contains 11 residues. CDR1 is SQVTM, CDR2 ANQGSEA, per germline. The CDR3 reads CSVGRGREAFF. Written as DNA, the CDR3 is TGCAGCGTTGGCAGGGGGCGCGAAGCTTTCTTT.

On this clone: A junction end diverges from the germline sequence, so it may reflect a read error. The genes are TRBV19 and TRBJ2-5; D is undetermined. Per the germline V gene, CDR1 is LNHDA and CDR2 is SQIVND (reference sequence). The length of the CDR3 is 13 residues. The CDR3 is CASSLDNQKTQYF. Written as DNA, the CDR3 is TGTGCCAGTAGTCTAGACAATCAAAAGACCCAGTACTTC.